These T cell receptor beta chains were read from a single sample in a study of shared clonotypes between healthy human individuals. Assay used: immunoSEQ multiplex PCR; TCRdb lists only in-frame clones, some missing. The sample holds around 2.1 million clones, 85% to 95% seen once. What was sequenced was naive CD8+ T cells from PBMCs. Receptors originate from a young man in good health. Some clones in this sample may be carry-over from other donors' samples. The CDR3 runs from the conserved cysteine through the conserved F or W. The order of the fields is J gene, D gene, clone size, V gene, CDR3 protein, CDR3 DNA. A D gene is named only where the DNA matches it firmly. Rows give clone size only sometimes, using once, few, many, or a class for an expanded clone.

j_gene: TRBJ2-2; d_gene: -; abundance: -; v_gene: TRBV15; CDR3aa: CATSGKGTVVIPGELFF; CDR3nt: TGTGCCACCAGCGGTAAGGGGACCGTTGTCATCCCCGGGGAGCTGTTTTTT
j_gene: TRBJ1-3; d_gene: -; abundance: -; v_gene: TRBV7-9; CDR3aa: CASSPPGNTIYF; CDR3nt: TGTGCCAGCAGTCCACCGGGAAACACCATATATTTT
j_gene: TRBJ2-7; d_gene: TRBD1; abundance: -; v_gene: TRBV9; CDR3aa: CASSPGTGSHYEQYF; CDR3nt: TGTGCCAGCAGCCCAGGGACAGGATCGCACTACGAGCAGTACTTC
j_gene: TRBJ2-7; d_gene: -; abundance: -; v_gene: TRBV7-9; CDR3aa: CASIGSNSYEQYF; CDR3nt: TGTGCCAGCATCGGCAGCAACTCCTACGAGCAGTACTTC
j_gene: TRBJ2-5; d_gene: -; abundance: -; v_gene: TRBV7-2; CDR3aa: CASPRGGSSQETQYF; CDR3nt: TGTGCCAGCCCCCGAGGGGGGTCGTCCCAAGAGACCCAGTACTTC
j_gene: TRBJ2-2; d_gene: -; abundance: -; v_gene: TRBV15; CDR3aa: CATSEPGNTGELFF; CDR3nt: TGTGCCACCAGCGAGCCGGGAAACACCGGGGAGCTGTTTTTT
j_gene: TRBJ2-1; d_gene: -; abundance: -; v_gene: TRBV27; CDR3aa: CASSIESGSSIHEQFF; CDR3nt: TGTGCCAGCAGCATAGAATCGGGCTCCTCCATCCATGAGCAGTTCTTC
j_gene: TRBJ2-7; d_gene: TRBD2; abundance: -; v_gene: TRBV9; CDR3aa: CASSVTAFAVGLAASSYEQYF; CDR3nt: TGTGCCAGCAGCGTAACAGCTTTTGCGGTCGGACTAGCGGCTAGCTCCTACGAGCAGTACTTC
j_gene: TRBJ2-5; d_gene: TRBD1; abundance: -; v_gene: TRBV28; CDR3aa: CASGQQGLNF; CDR3nt: TGTGCCAGCGGACAACAGGGGCTCAACTTC
j_gene: TRBJ2-2; d_gene: -; abundance: -; v_gene: TRBV28; CDR3aa: CASSRYTAGELFF; CDR3nt: TGTGCCAGCAGTCGGTATACTGCCGGGGAGCTGTTTTTT
j_gene: TRBJ1-1; d_gene: -; abundance: -; v_gene: TRBV5-6; CDR3aa: CASSPATWGARNTEAFF; CDR3nt: TGTGCCAGCAGCCCAGCTACTTGGGGGGCAAGGAACACTGAAGCTTTCTTT
j_gene: TRBJ2-5; d_gene: TRBD1; abundance: -; v_gene: TRBV7-9; CDR3aa: CASSPFGTGTETQYF; CDR3nt: TGTGCCAGCAGCCCTTTCGGGACAGGGACAGAGACCCAGTACTTC
j_gene: TRBJ1-2; d_gene: TRBD1; abundance: -; v_gene: TRBV7-3; CDR3aa: CASRDRGDYGYTF; CDR3nt: TGTGCCAGCAGAGACAGGGGCGACTATGGCTACACCTTC
j_gene: TRBJ2-7; d_gene: -; abundance: -; v_gene: TRBV15; CDR3aa: CATSELAETYEQYF; CDR3nt: TGTGCCACCAGCGAGTTAGCGGAAACCTACGAGCAGTACTTC
j_gene: TRBJ2-1; d_gene: TRBD2; abundance: -; v_gene: TRBV4-3; CDR3aa: CASSQDWPGSGRANEQFF; CDR3nt: TGCGCCAGCAGCCAAGATTGGCCGGGGAGCGGGAGGGCCAATGAGCAGTTCTTC
j_gene: TRBJ1-4; d_gene: -; abundance: -; v_gene: TRBV28; CDR3aa: CASSGAHRDFEKLFF; CDR3nt: TGTGCCAGCAGTGGGGCCCACAGGGACTTCGAAAAACTGTTTTTT
j_gene: TRBJ1-1; d_gene: -; abundance: -; v_gene: TRBV27; CDR3aa: CASSWGRGETEAFF; CDR3nt: TGTGCCAGCAGCTGGGGGCGCGGGGAAACTGAAGCTTTCTTT
j_gene: TRBJ2-1; d_gene: TRBD2; abundance: -; v_gene: TRBV5-1; CDR3aa: CASSTTSGSGHEQFF; CDR3nt: TGCGCCAGCAGCACGACTAGCGGGAGTGGCCATGAGCAGTTCTTC
j_gene: TRBJ1-4; d_gene: -; abundance: once; v_gene: TRBV6-5; CDR3aa: CASSLLGPNEKLFF; CDR3nt: TGTGCCAGCAGTCTCCTGGGCCCGAATGAAAAACTGTTTTTT
j_gene: TRBJ1-5; d_gene: -; abundance: -; v_gene: TRBV28; CDR3aa: CASSLWPGGNQPQHF; CDR3nt: TGTGCCAGCAGTTTATGGCCAGGAGGCAATCAGCCCCAGCATTTT
j_gene: TRBJ2-7; d_gene: TRBD1; abundance: -; v_gene: TRBV11-2; CDR3aa: CASSLITGDAYEQYF; CDR3nt: TGTGCCAGCAGCTTAATAACAGGGGATGCTTACGAGCAGTACTTC
j_gene: TRBJ2-3; d_gene: TRBD2; abundance: -; v_gene: TRBV27; CDR3aa: CASSPLAGNITDTQYF; CDR3nt: TGTGCCAGCAGTCCCCTAGCGGGAAACATAACAGATACGCAGTATTTT